The next 29 T cell receptor beta chains were all read from a single sample in a study of cytomegalovirus exposure and HLA in healthy donors. PCR primers comprised 60 Vbeta and 13 Jbeta primers. Here immunoSEQ multiplex PCR was the method, and the copy in TCRdb shows in-frame clones only, minus some. The sample contains some 110,000 clones, roughly 82% of which appear only once. Specimen: PBMCs. The origin of the receptors is an older woman in good health and CMV-seropositive.

V and J are TRBV7-9 and TRBJ1-2; 9 positions match TRBD1. The junction had 9 bases not matched to a gene; V was cut back by 5 bases and J by 5 bases. CDR1 and CDR2 (germline): SEHNR, FQNEAQ (reference sequence). This CDR3 contains 15 residues. The DNA for the CDR3 is TGTGCCAGCAGCCAGGGACAGGGCGCCTTATATGGCTACACCTTC. Translating it yields CASSQGQGALYGYTF. Looking up the rest from reference TRBV7-9 and TRBJ1-2 gives the full variable domain: DTGVSQNPRHKITKRGQNVTFRCDPISEHNRLYWYRQTLGQGPEFLTYFQNEAQLEKSRLLSDRFSAERPKGSFSTLEIQRTEQGDSAMYLCASSQGQGALYGYTFGSGTRLTVV.

This chain's CDR3 is CASSQDRQLFF. CDR3 DNA sequence: TGCGCCAGCAGCCAAGACAGGCAACTGTTTTTT. J is TRBJ1-4 and V is TRBV4-3; D ambiguous. V was trimmed by 0 bases and J by 12 bases, leaving 5 bases between them. The CDR3 length is 11 residues. CDR1 and CDR2 (germline): LGHNA, YSLEER.

This chain joins TRBV2 and TRBJ1-6, with D possibly TRBD1 on 6 matching bases. Germline V gene sequence: CDR1 SNHLY, CDR2 FYNNEI. Trimming shortened V by 8 bases and J by 7 bases, and 12 bases separated the two germline ends. The CDR3 is made up of 13 amino acids. In DNA, the CDR3 is TGTGCCAGCCGGGACACAAGAAATTCACCCCTCCACTTT. It is translated as CASRDTRNSPLHF.

The J gene is TRBJ2-7, the V gene TRBV6-5; the match to TRBD1 covers 9 bases. The CDR3 extends over 15 amino acids. In germline, CDR1 is MNHEY, CDR2 SVGAGI. The trim removed 6 bases at V and 0 bases at J, leaving 6 bases unmatched. CDR3 in amino acids: CASSRGQGSSYEQYF. The CDR3 nucleotides are TGTGCCAGCAGCCGAGGACAGGGGAGCTCCTACGAGCAGTACTTC.

V is TRBV9 and J is TRBJ2-2; 11 bases are a match to TRBD1. Germline loops: CDR1 SGDLS, CDR2 YYNGEE. V was clipped by 0 bases and J by 5 bases; unmatched bases: 3. The CDR3 contains 16 residues. CDR3 DNA sequence: TGTGCCAGCAGCGTAGATGGGACAGGGGGGACCGGGGAGCTGTTTTTT. Translated, it gives CASSVDGTGGTGELFF.

About this clone itself: One end of the junction does not line up with germline, which may come from a read error. The chain recombines TRBV6-5 with TRBJ2-7; D perhaps matches TRBD1 (6 bases). The CDR3 loop spans 15 amino acids. Germline values: CDR1 MNHEY, CDR2 SVGAGI. The CDR3 spells CASSYGDINQGEMHF. The CDR3 DNA reads TGTGCCAGCAGTTACGGGGACATCAACCAAGGGGAGATGCACTTC.

The sample holds one count of this clone. The chain links TRBV5-5 to TRBJ2-5, with D possibly matching TRBD1 (6 bases). Per the germline V gene, CDR1 is SGHKS and CDR2 is YYEKEE (reference sequence). Trimming cost V 1 base and J 2 bases, with 9 bases left between them. The CDR3 loop spans 14 amino acids. CDR3 DNA: TGTGCCAGCAGCTTGACAGGGAATCAAGAGACCCAGTACTTC. Its protein is CASSLTGNQETQYF.

The gene calls are TRBV18 and TRBJ2-5; TRBD1 aligns across 7 bases. This CDR3 is built from 15 residues. Looked up from germline, CDR1 is KGHSH and CDR2 is LQKENI. The V gene end was trimmed by 3 bases and the J gene end by 5 bases; junction bases not matched to a gene: 9. The CDR3: CASSPSTGHGETQYF. Written as DNA, the CDR3 is TGTGCCAGCTCACCGTCGACAGGGCACGGGGAGACCCAGTACTTC.

The rearrangement links TRBV5-1 to TRBJ1-4; TRBD1 matches at 9 bases. The CDR3 length is 16 residues. J lost 4 bases, V lost 3 bases, and 7 bases had no gene match. CDR1 is SGHRS, CDR2 YFSETQ, per germline. The CDR3 loop reads CASSSGGTGRNEKLFF. CDR3 in DNA: TGCGCCAGCAGCTCGGGGGGGACAGGGCGTAATGAAAAACTGTTTTTT. Full variable domain (missing parts from reference TRBV5-1 and TRBJ1-4): KAGVTQTPRYLIKTRGQQVTLSCSPISGHRSVSWYQQTPGQGLQFLFEYFSETQRNKGNFPGRFSGRQFSNSRSEMNVSTLELGDSALYLCASSSGGTGRNEKLFFGSGTQLSVL.

The DNA for the CDR3 is TGTGCCAGCAGCTTAGTAACCAGAAACTATGGCTACACCTTC. It encodes CASSLVTRNYGYTF. V is TRBV7-2 and J is TRBJ1-2; D is unresolved. The CDR3 covers 14 residues. CDR1 SGHTA and CDR2 FQGNSA come from the germline V gene. Deletions cut 1 base from V and 2 bases from J, with 8 bases between.

The rearrangement links TRBV15 to TRBJ1-1; no clear D. This CDR3 comprises 14 residues. V was clipped by 0 bases and J by 5 bases, with 10 bases between them. In germline, CDR1 is LNHNV, CDR2 YYDKDF (reference sequence). CDR3 in amino acids: CATSRDNLRTEAFF. Written as DNA, the CDR3 is TGTGCCACCAGCAGAGATAACCTACGGACTGAAGCTTTCTTT.

V is TRBV29-1 and J is TRBJ1-1; D gene uncertain. V lost 4 bases to trimming and J lost 4 bases, with 10 bases between them. CDR1 is SQVTM, CDR2 ANQGSEA, per germline. The CDR3 totals 12 residues. CDR3 in amino acids: CSVAGRITEAFF. As DNA, the CDR3 is TGCAGCGTTGCGGGGAGGATCACTGAAGCTTTCTTT.

The J gene is TRBJ2-1, the V gene TRBV13; TRBD2 aligns across 11 bases. Germline V gene sequence: CDR1 PRHDT, CDR2 FYEKMQ (reference sequence). V lost 4 bases and J lost 6; bases outside the gene matches: 5. CDR3 size: 15 residues. In DNA form, the CDR3 reads TGTGCCAGCAGCTGGCTAGCGGGAGGAGGCAATGAGCAGTTCTTC. Its translation: CASSWLAGGGNEQFF.

The rearrangement joins TRBV5-4 to TRBJ1-4; D possibly corresponds to TRBD1 (5 bases). V dropped 0 bases and J dropped 8 bases, with 11 bases sitting between them. The V gene's germline CDR1 is SGHNT and CDR2 YYREEE (reference sequence). The CDR3 covers 14 residues. The CDR3 bases are TGTGCCAGCAGCTTGGAGGGGTTTGGGGAAAAACTGTTTTTT. It translates to CASSLEGFGEKLFF.

This chain joins TRBV29-1 and TRBJ2-1; possibly TRBD2 for D (7 bases). Germline V gene data show CDR1 as SQVTM and CDR2 as ANQGSEA. This CDR3 is built from 12 residues. The V and J ends lost 8 bases and 6 bases respectively, with 14 bases between them. This CDR3 reads CSTNGGANEQFF. CDR3 nucleotide sequence: TGCAGCACCAATGGGGGGGCCAATGAGCAGTTCTTC.

In the case of this clone: It differs at one base from a far larger clone, so likely a read error. Different DNA sequences within this sample yield the same CDR3. The chain links TRBV5-1 to TRBJ1-1; 7 positions agree with TRBD1. The germline CDR1 and CDR2 sequences are SGHRS and YFSETQ. J lost 8 bases, V lost 0 bases, and 7 bases had no gene match. This CDR3 region has 14 residues. The CDR3 here is CASSLDGPTGEAFF. The CDR3 DNA sequence: TGCGCCAGCAGCTTGGATGGTCCGACAGGGGAAGCTTTCTTT.

This chain uses TRBV19 with TRBJ2-7, with a possible D match to TRBD1 (5 bases). The CDR3 runs 14 residues. The V gene lost 7 bases and the J gene lost 2 bases, with 15 bases spanning the gap. Germline assignment: CDR1 LNHDA and CDR2 SQIVND (reference sequence). As DNA, the CDR3 is TGTGCCAGTATTCACCAGGGATTCACCTACGAGCAGTACTTC. This translates into CASIHQGFTYEQYF.

This rearrangement joins TRBV9 to TRBJ2-3; 7 positions agree with TRBD1. J lost 14 bases, V lost 3 bases, and 9 bases had no gene match. Germline V gives CDR1 SGDLS, CDR2 YYNGEE. The CDR3 consists of 12 residues. CDR3 protein: CASSDLTGIMYF. CDR3 DNA sequence: TGTGCCAGCAGCGACCTGACAGGGATAATGTATTTT.

In DNA, the CDR3 is TGCGCCAGCAGCTTGGCCGAAGTGGGGGACAGGGTCCTATCTGGGGCCAACGTCCTGACTTTC. As protein: CASSLAEVGDRVLSGANVLTF. V gene TRBV5-1 combines with J gene TRBJ2-6; 9 nucleotides match TRBD1. With V trimmed by 0 bases and J by 1 base, 14 bases remained unmatched. The CDR3 is made up of 21 amino acids. Germline-derived CDR1 and CDR2 are SGHRS and YFSETQ. The complete variable domain, with remaining parts taken from reference TRBV5-1 and TRBJ2-6, reads KAGVTQTPRYLIKTRGQQVTLSCSPISGHRSVSWYQQTPGQGLQFLFEYFSETQRNKGNFPGRFSGRQFSNSRSEMNVSTLELGDSALYLCASSLAEVGDRVLSGANVLTFGAGSRLTVL.

This clone appeared a few times. The V call is TRBV18, the J call TRBJ1-2; 7 bases match TRBD1. The CDR3 length is 17 residues. The germline gives CDR1 KGHSH, CDR2 LQKENI. The V segment lost 1 base and the J segment 2 bases; nucleotides outside the gene matches: 10. The CDR3 region is CASSPLSAGTENYGYTF. CDR3 DNA: TGTGCCAGCTCACCACTTAGCGCCGGGACAGAGAACTATGGCTACACCTTC.

The rearrangement uses TRBV30 and TRBJ2-5; 9 nucleotides line up with TRBD1. Gene TRBJ2-7 matches the end of the DNA better, so the J call may be wrong. This CDR3 region has 15 residues. The germline CDR1 and CDR2 sequences are GTSNPN and SVGIG (reference sequence). CDR3 sequence (DNA): TGTGCCTGGAGTGTAACAGGGGGCGCAGTCCCCGAGCAGTACTTC. Its protein is CAWSVTGGAVPEQYF.

In this sample, this clone turned up once. V gene TRBV7-8 combines with J gene TRBJ1-5; a weak D match, TRBD1 (5 bases). Germline V gives CDR1 SGHVS, CDR2 FQNEAQ. Trimming removed 2 bases at V and 1 base at J, with 6 bases between. This CDR3 is built from 14 residues. CDR3 loop: CASSLWGSNQPQHF. The CDR3 DNA reads as TGTGCCAGCAGCTTATGGGGCAGCAATCAGCCCCAGCATTTT. The variable domain in full, completed from reference TRBV7-8 and TRBJ1-5, reads GAGVSQSPRYKVAKRGQDVALRCDPISGHVSLFWYQQALGQGPEFLTYFQNEAQLDKSGLPSDRFFAERPEGSVSTLKIQRTQQEDSAVYLCASSLWGSNQPQHFGDGTRLSIL.

The V and J genes are TRBV7-9 and TRBJ2-1; 12 bases match TRBD2. There are 15 residues in the CDR3. Germline CDR1 is SEHNR and CDR2 is FQNEAQ (reference sequence). Trimming removed 1 base from V and 7 bases from J; junction bases left unmatched: 2. The CDR3, as DNA: TGTGCCAGCAGCTTAGTGGGACTAGCGGGTAATGAGCAGTTCTTC. It codes for CASSLVGLAGNEQFF.

As to this clone: Relative to the germline gene, one junction end is altered; a read error may explain this. The chain links TRBV5-1 to TRBJ2-6, with TRBD1 as a possible D gene (5 bases). This CDR3 spans 14 amino acids. Germline values: CDR1 SGHRS, CDR2 YFSETQ. The CDR3 reads CASSPGSGANGLTF. The CDR3 DNA reads TGCGCCAGCAGCCCCGGCTCTGGGGCCAACGGCCTGACTTTC.

Concerning this clone itself: The germline gene is not matched at one end of the junction; a read error may be the cause. The chain joins TRBV5-8 to TRBJ1-1; 7 nucleotides match TRBD1. Germline V gene data show CDR1 as SGHTS and CDR2 as YDEGEE. The CDR3 covers 11 residues. CDR3 sequence: CASSYTRDSIF. The CDR3 nucleotides read TGTGCCAGCAGCTACACCCGGGACAGCATCTTT.

The genes are TRBV18 and TRBJ2-1; D perhaps matches TRBD2 (5 bases). V lost 3 bases, J lost 0 bases, and 12 bases lay in between. Per germline, CDR1 KGHSH and CDR2 LQKENI. This CDR3 contains 16 residues. Here the CDR3 DNA reads TGTGCCAGCTCACCCTACGCGGGTATCTCCTACAATGAGCAGTTCTTC. The encoded protein is CASSPYAGISYNEQFF.

This clone was seen a handful of times. V usage is TRBV27 and J usage is TRBJ2-2, with D tentatively TRBD1 (5 bases). CDR1 is MNHEY and CDR2 is SMNVEV in the germline V gene (reference sequence). The CDR3 spans 14 residues. Trimming removed 3 bases at V and 3 bases at J, with 8 bases between. CDR3 bases: TGTGCCAGCAGTTTTAGGGGTGACACCGGGGAGCTGTTTTTT. It codes for CASSFRGDTGELFF.

The chain is built from TRBV5-8 and TRBJ2-3; D is unclear. The CDR3 covers 11 residues. Trimming shortened V by 4 bases and J by 6 bases, and 6 bases separated the two germline ends. Germline V CDR1 and CDR2: SGHTS, YDEGEE. CDR3 sequence: CASSARDTQYF. The CDR3, as DNA: TGTGCCAGCAGCGCCCGGGATACGCAGTATTTT. Complete variable domain (other parts from reference TRBV5-8 and TRBJ2-3): EAGVTQSPTHLIKTRGQQATLRCSPISGHTSVYWYQQALGLGLQFLLWYDEGEERNRGNFPPRFSGRQFPNYSSELNVNALELEDSALYLCASSARDTQYFGPGTRLTVL.

This sequence joins TRBV9 and TRBJ1-3, with D unresolved. Per germline, CDR1 SGDLS and CDR2 YYNGEE. The CDR3 consists of 16 residues. Trimming took off 1 base at V and 3 bases at J, with 14 bases between the two ends. This CDR3 reads CASSVSEGRFGNTIYF. CDR3 bases: TGTGCCAGCAGCGTATCCGAGGGAAGGTTTGGAAACACCATATATTTT.